This T cell receptor beta chain came from a study of cytomegalovirus exposure and HLA in healthy donors listed by TCRdb under 2017. For context, the study as a whole: According to an earlier analysis of 550 to 750 of the donors, roughly 180 million T cells yielded approximately 120 million unique TCR beta sequences and about 300 Gb of sequence data. An earlier analysis of 587 of the donors used high-throughput TCR beta sequencing to judge whether each TCR beta V gene segment behaved as functional or pseudogenic. Alongside the repertoire data, information on donor age, sex, ethnicity and CMV serostatus was compiled. Genome-wide SNP genotypes for about 65% of the 666 donors were used in a later genetic analysis, which treated that subset as a discovery cohort. Typing coverage varied by locus: about 629-630 donors for A, B, C, DRB1 and DQB1; roughly 520 for DQA1; more than 600 for DPA1; fewer than 480 for DPB1. On average, 235,054 unique TCR beta nucleotide sequences were sequenced per donor among about 400 genotyped donors of the cohort, with roughly a sixth of those sequences being non-productive. The study used immunosequencing to profile the T cell repertoires of approximately 640 subjects and linked those repertoires to cytomegalovirus serostatus. Because of strong linkage in the cohort, four to six DR-DQ haplotypes were treated as single units for association and clustering. HLA typing included class I and class II loci at four-digit resolution. The later analysis used no new phenotypic data to find candidate immune exposures, relying instead on TCR beta sequences and their occurrence across donors. Approximately 310 gigabases of sequencing data and tens of millions of unique TCR sequences were included in an early release covering under 650 HLA-typed donors. The aim of the study was to test whether cataloging public T cell receptors could identify signatures of past pathogen exposure. Along with the approximately 600-subject first cohort, a separate validation cohort of 120 different subjects was used. The genetic ancestry cluster associated with self-reported Caucasian donors included about 81% of the roughly 380 genotyped donors. To predict cytomegalovirus infection status, the study combined high-throughput TCR immunosequencing, statistical association of individual TCRs with disease status, and machine learning. All discovery cohort repertoires had been generated using a single sequencing platform. In a later analysis, previously published TCR beta repertoires from 500 to 750 donors were re-analyzed and high-resolution HLA genotyping was added so that TCR occurrence patterns could be studied.

With regard to this clone: This receptor's antigen is unknown. Per-base qualities were not stored, and no clone one base away is much larger.

For this chain, trimming is 2 bases at the V end and 5 bases at the J end, and the number of junction bases without a gene match is 2. Based on the germline V gene, the CDR1 and CDR2 sequences are MNHNS and SASEGT. Including the terminal cysteine and phenylalanine, the CDR3 comprises 13 residues. The entry retains the CDR3 DNA only, 39 bases that are in frame from base 1. Overall study results and their limits: Compared with equally common non-associated chains, HLA-associated TCR beta chains in a later analysis were more clonally expanded and had lower generation probabilities. According to a later genetic analysis, donors in an Asian-associated ancestry cluster had fewer N-insertions in productive TCRs than the approximately 650-donor mean. In a later genetic analysis, a missense DCLRE1C variant was associated with V-gene and J-gene trimming of TCR beta chains, and the association was replicated in an independent cohort. Presence/absence analyses assumed roughly uniform sequencing depth across donors, an assumption that may not hold. In the study, 150 to 200 TCR beta chains were listed as associated with cytomegalovirus. Because HLA typing was unavailable for some donors at each locus, only the typed subset was used in association tests. A further reported finding was that TCR beta sequences accurately predicted the HLA-A and HLA-B alleles for most subjects in the first cohort. In a later analysis, TCR association rates were found to vary across HLA loci, with the most associated TCRs seen for DRB1 alleles and the fewest for HLA-C alleles. Linkage disequilibrium might explain the correlated functional status among segregating V segments, but an unknown experimental factor could not be excluded. A cluster of highly shared sequence variants was judged likely to represent a technical artifact of the sequencing pipeline. Broadly in line with IMGT annotations, most TCR beta V segments showed up in productive rearrangements about 87% or about 30% of the time in an earlier analysis of 587 of the donors. According to a later analysis, most CMV-associated TCR beta chains appeared to be HLA-restricted, and the HLA associations seemed to be driven largely by CMV exposure. A later analysis associated about 18,000 TCR beta sequences with specific HLA alleles at a false discovery rate of 0.05. According to the authors, the approach could potentially be generalized to other disease states and immunological phenotypes. Cytomegalovirus status was reported to be diagnosed by the classifier with high specificity and sensitivity in both the original and validation cohorts. Most TCR sequences were observed very rarely across donors, whereas some public TCRs were present in many individuals. Several of the top co-occurrence clusters appeared to be linked to parvovirus B19, influenza, CMV and Epstein-Barr virus, according to a later analysis. The only immune exposure information available for the cohort was CMV serostatus. The earlier analysis of 450 to 700 of the donors excluded seventeen rarely observed V segments, including chromosome 9 orphons, because counts were too low. In vitro tests confirmed that three of the cytomegalovirus-associated TCR beta chains recognize cytomegalovirus antigens. Assigning TCR associations to individual alleles was difficult when HLA alleles, especially DR and DQ, strongly co-occurred. This cohort had only TCR beta chains sequenced, and the lack of alpha or paired-chain data limited which features could be detected. Because the 87-base-pair reads could not distinguish some IMGT-functional V segments, including TRBV6-2 and TRBV6-3, those segments were excluded.

The library relied on the immunoSEQ multiplex PCR assay. For the multiplex PCR, a mixture combining 60 forward primers for TCR Vbeta segments and 13 reverse primers for TCR Jbeta segments was used. The CDR3 region of rearranged TCR beta genes was amplified from genomic DNA with a multiplex PCR assay. The Illumina HiSeq System was used to sequence the amplified TCR beta libraries as 87-base-pair reads. The study's processing was this. Across the 670 or so repertoires, a later analysis counted tens of millions of unique TCR beta chains, some 11 million of which were shared by at least two donors. A nearest-neighbor algorithm error-corrected the raw reads and collapsed the reads into unique sequences, merging closely related sequences to remove PCR and sequencing errors. Alignment of CDR3 sequences to IMGT reference sequences was used to assign V, D and J gene segments. For a sequence to be retained, a match of at least six nucleotides was required to both a V gene segment and a J gene segment. A rearrangement counted as productive if the CDR3 had no stop codons and remained in frame with V and J, and every other rearrangement counted as non-productive. Following IMGT convention, CDR3 was defined as the stretch from the second conserved V-encoded cysteine up to the conserved J-encoded phenylalanine. The earlier analysis of 587 of the donors excluded sequences that lacked an unambiguous match to a single V gene segment. An earlier analysis of a few hundred of the donors called V segments functional above 56.7% productive rearrangements and segregating when the between-donor standard deviation exceeded 5%. A statistical classification framework was developed to diagnose cytomegalovirus status using the catalog of TCR beta chain sequences. V and J gene assignment, in a later analysis, came from comparing TCR nucleotide sequences with IMGT/GENE-DB human TR gene sequences. The TCRdist pipeline was used in a later analysis to assign CDR3 sequences and most-parsimonious VDJ recombination scenarios. In a later analysis, each TCR beta chain was defined by its CDR3 amino acid sequence together with its V-gene family, and reads lacking a unique V-gene family were excluded. As a way to deal with suspected cross-contamination and a sequencing artifact, a later analysis dropped roughly 600 nucleotide sequences that were highly shared and had low generation probability. In a later analysis, a clonal expansion index for each public chain was calculated from normalized within-repertoire ranks of inferred template counts. A later analysis computed generation probabilities with a VDJ recombination model fitted to out-of-frame rearrangements, and checked the results against IGoR. Hypergeometric tests were used in a later analysis to score TCR-TCR, TCR-HLA and TCR-CMV co-occurrence, with a repertoire-size bias correction applied to the TCR pairs. False discovery rates were estimated in a later analysis by permuting HLA or CMV assignments 20 times. In a later analysis, co-occurring TCRs were grouped using DBSCAN, with TCRdist sequence similarity added in when clustering inside HLA-allele-positive subsets. Co-occurrence clustering excluded repertoires with fewer than 30,000 or more than 120,000 public chains, plus five with anomalous nucleotide sharing. TCRdb retrieved this table from immuneACCESS and kept in-frame rearrangements only. Not all clones are present; in checked studies, unresolved V genes account for under half, and no reason is known for the remainder. Clone size and V and J calls were adopted from that table, with D and trimming inferred from the DNA. The sample table holds around 120,000 clones, of which roughly 60% were seen once. About a tenth of the sample comes from the top ten.

In total, approximately 700 healthy bone marrow donors made up the cohort. Cohort members were all nominally healthy when sampled, although unrecorded immune exposures were likely present. The donor was CMV seropositive and belonged to the group of 270 or so seropositive cohort members. A peripheral blood sample was collected from each donor, and TCR beta sequencing was performed on peripheral blood mononuclear cells. Genomic DNA was extracted from the blood cell samples with the Qiagen DNeasy Blood Extraction Kit. The TCR originated in a man aged 35 to 55 in good health and CMV-seropositive. The sequence is built from TRBV6-1 and TRBJ1-1; TRBD1 fits 7 bases in the junction. Sequences were obtained from PBMCs. The DNA sequence follows: TGTGCCAGCAGTGAAATCAGGGGGACTGAAGCTTTCTTT. Protein translation: CASSEIRGTEAFF.